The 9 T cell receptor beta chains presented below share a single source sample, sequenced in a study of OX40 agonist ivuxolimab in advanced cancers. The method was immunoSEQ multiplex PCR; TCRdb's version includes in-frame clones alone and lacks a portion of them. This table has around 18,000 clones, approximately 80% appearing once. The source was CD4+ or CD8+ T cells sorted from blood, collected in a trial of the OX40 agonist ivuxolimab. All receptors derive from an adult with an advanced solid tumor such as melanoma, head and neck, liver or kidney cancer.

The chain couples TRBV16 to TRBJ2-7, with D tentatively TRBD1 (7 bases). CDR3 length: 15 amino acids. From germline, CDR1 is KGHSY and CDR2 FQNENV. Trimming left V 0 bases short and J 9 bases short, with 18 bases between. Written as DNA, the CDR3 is TGTGCCAGCAGCCAATCCGGGACAGCCAAAGCGGGGCAGTACTTC. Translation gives CASSQSGTAKAGQYF.

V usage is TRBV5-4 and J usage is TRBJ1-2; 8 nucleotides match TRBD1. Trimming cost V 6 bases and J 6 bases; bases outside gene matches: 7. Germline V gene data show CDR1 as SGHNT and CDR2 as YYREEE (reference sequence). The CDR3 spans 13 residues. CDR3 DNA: TGTGCCAGCAACCTCGACAGGGGTAATGGCTACACCTTC. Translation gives CASNLDRGNGYTF.

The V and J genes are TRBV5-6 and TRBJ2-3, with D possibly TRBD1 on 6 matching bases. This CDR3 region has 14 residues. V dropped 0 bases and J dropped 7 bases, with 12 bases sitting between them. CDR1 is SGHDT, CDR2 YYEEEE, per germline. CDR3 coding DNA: TGTGCCAGCAGCTTGGAACAGGGCACGAATACGCAGTATTTT. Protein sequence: CASSLEQGTNTQYF.

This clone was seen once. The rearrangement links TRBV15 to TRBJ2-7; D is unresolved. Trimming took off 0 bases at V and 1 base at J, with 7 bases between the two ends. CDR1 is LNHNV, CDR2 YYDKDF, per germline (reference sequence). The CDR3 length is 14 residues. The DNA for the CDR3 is TGTGCCACCAGCAGAGATTTAGCATCCTACGAGCAGTACTTC. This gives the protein CATSRDLASYEQYF. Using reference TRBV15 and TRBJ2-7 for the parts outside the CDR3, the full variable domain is DAMVIQNPRYQVTQFGKPVTLSCSQTLNHNVMYWYQQKSSQAPKLLFHYYDKDFNNEADTPDNFQSRRPNTSFCFLDIRSPGLGDTAMYLCATSRDLASYEQYFGPGTRLTVT.

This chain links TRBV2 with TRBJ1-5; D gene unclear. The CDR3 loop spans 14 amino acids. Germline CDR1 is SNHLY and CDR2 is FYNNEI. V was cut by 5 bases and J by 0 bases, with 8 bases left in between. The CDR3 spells CASSPAYSNQPQHF. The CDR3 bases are TGTGCCAGCAGTCCAGCCTATAGCAATCAGCCCCAGCATTTT.

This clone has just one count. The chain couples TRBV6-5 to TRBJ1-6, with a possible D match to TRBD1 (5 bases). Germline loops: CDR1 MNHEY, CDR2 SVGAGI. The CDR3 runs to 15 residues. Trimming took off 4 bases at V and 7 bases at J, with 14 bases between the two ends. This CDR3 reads CASSWDHTGNSPLHF. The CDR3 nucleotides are TGTGCCAGCAGTTGGGATCACACAGGCAATTCACCCCTCCACTTT.

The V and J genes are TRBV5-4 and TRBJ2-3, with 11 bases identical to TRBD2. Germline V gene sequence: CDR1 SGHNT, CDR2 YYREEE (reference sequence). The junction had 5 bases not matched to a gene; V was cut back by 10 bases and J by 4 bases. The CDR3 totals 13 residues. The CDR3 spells CAGRSGGADTQYF. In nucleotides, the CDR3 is TGTGCCGGGCGTAGCGGGGGGGCAGATACGCAGTATTTT.

The CDR3 reads CASSPRNFNSPLHF. The CDR3 DNA reads as TGTGCCAGCTCACCACGCAATTTCAATTCACCCCTCCACTTT. V and J are TRBV18 and TRBJ1-6, with D unresolved. V was cut by 1 base and J by 7 bases, with 8 bases left in between. The germline V gene encodes CDR1 KGHSH and CDR2 LQKENI. This CDR3 region has 14 residues.

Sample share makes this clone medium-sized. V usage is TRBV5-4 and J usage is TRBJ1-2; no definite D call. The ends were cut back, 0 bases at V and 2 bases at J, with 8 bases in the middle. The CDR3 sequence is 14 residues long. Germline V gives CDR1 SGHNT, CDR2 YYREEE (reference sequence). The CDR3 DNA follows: TGTGCCAGCAGCTTGGACAACAAGAACTATGGCTACACCTTC. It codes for CASSLDNKNYGYTF.